This T cell receptor (beta chain) appears in the sequencing data of a study of radiation and T cells in renal cell carcinoma. Study results and caveats: From baseline, blood top tumor clonotypes peaked at 2 weeks post-radiation.

The time point here: blood 4 weeks post-SBRT, at nephrectomy. Treatment reported: 15 Gy SBRT to primary tumor, nephrectomy 4 weeks later. Nephrectomy followed 15 Gy stereotactic body radiation by 4 weeks. Measured with immunoSEQ multiplex PCR; TCRdb has only the in-frame clones, and not every one. Among about 74,000 clones listed, 80% to 90% were seen once. Notes on this clone: What it binds is unknown.

The CDR3 covers 16 residues. Trimming removed 6 bases from V and 4 bases from J, with 16 bases in between. Germline CDR1 MDHEN, CDR2 SYDVKM. The sequencing used blood, collected from a patient whose treatment included radiotherapy and nephrectomy. The chain employs TRBV28 and TRBJ2-6, with D perhaps matching TRBD2 (5 bases). The receptor's source is a woman in her seventies with renal cell carcinoma. In DNA, the CDR3 is TGTGCCAGCAGCAGGTTAACGGGATCCGGGGCCAACGTCCTGACTTTC. Amino acid sequence: CASSRLTGSGANVLTF.